This T cell receptor (beta chain) is drawn from a study of blood T cell repertoires in COVID-19. At the level of the study: From T cells, B-cell-depleted T cells, or PBMCs came the material, which was cDNA or gDNA.

V lost 0 bases, J lost 10 bases, and 2 bases stayed unmatched. Germline loops: CDR1 KGHSH, CDR2 LQKENI. This CDR3 is 15 amino acids long. Methods used by the authors: Amplification of reference gene primers was used by the study to estimate nucleated cell counts. The method was immunoSEQ multiplex PCR; TCRdb's version includes in-frame clones alone and lacks a portion of them. That table gives V, J and clone size, and the DNA gave D and trimming. Found here are about 270,000 clones, more than 75% of them singletons; the top ten hold over 2%. Participants came from about two dozen US areas, aged about 18 to 90 years. Cohort placement rested on clinical history that participants reported themselves.

The sample comprised PBMCs or T cells enriched from blood (not recorded which). The origin of this receptor is a woman in her thirties or forties with acute COVID-19. This chain links TRBV18 with TRBJ1-6, with 11 bases matching TRBD1. In nucleotides, the CDR3 is TGTGCCAGCTCACCACCGGACAGGGGGCGATCACCCCTCCACTTT. It specifies CASSPPDRGRSPLHF. Using reference TRBV18 and TRBJ1-6 for the parts outside the CDR3, the full variable domain is NAGVMQNPRHLVRRRGQEARLRCSPMKGHSHVYWYRQLPEEGLKFMVYLQKENIIDESGMPKERFSAEFPKEGPSILRIQQVVRGDSAAYFCASSPPDRGRSPLHFGNGTRLTVT.